Each of the 3 T cell receptor beta chains below was sequenced from the same sample in a study of T cells in localized non-small cell lung cancer. Assay used: immunoSEQ multiplex PCR; TCRdb lists only in-frame clones, some missing. The table has around 83,000 clones, over 60% seen once. The material was PBMCs, obtained before any cancer treatment. The receptors shown here come from a man aged 35 to 69 with stage II squamous cell lung carcinoma.

CDR3 in DNA: TGTGCCATCACCGGGGCCCTTTACAATGAGCAGTTCTTC. It is translated as CAITGALYNEQFF. The chain employs TRBV10-3 and TRBJ2-1, with D perhaps being TRBD1 or TRBD2 (5 bases each). The CDR3 is 13 amino acids. V lost 7 bases to trimming and J lost 4 bases, with 11 bases between them. Germline CDR1 and CDR2: ENHRY and SYGVKD.

The chain employs TRBV7-3 and TRBJ2-2, with a weak D call TRBD1 (6 bases). V was pared by 0 bases and J by 4 bases, with 6 bases between. The CDR3 consists of 14 residues. Germline assignment: CDR1 SGHTA and CDR2 FQGTGA. This CDR3 reads CASSLTQGTGELFF. CDR3 in DNA: TGTGCCAGCAGCTTAACACAGGGCACCGGGGAGCTGTTTTTT. Full variable domain (missing parts from reference TRBV7-3 and TRBJ2-2): GAGVSQTPSNKVTEKGKYVELRCDPISGHTALYWYRQSLGQGPEFLIYFQGTGAADDSGLPNDRFFAVRPEGSVSTLKIQRTERGDSAVYLCASSLTQGTGELFFGEGSRLTVL.

This sequence joins TRBV2 and TRBJ2-5; D is ambiguous. This CDR3 has 11 residues. The germline CDR1 and CDR2 sequences are SNHLY and FYNNEI. The V and J ends lost 6 bases and 0 bases respectively, with 2 bases between them. CDR3 sequence reads: CASRYQETQYF. CDR3 nucleotides: TGTGCCAGCAGATACCAAGAGACCCAGTACTTC.